Following are 27 T cell receptor beta chains from one sample sequenced in a study of cytomegalovirus exposure and HLA in healthy donors. It was with 60 Vbeta and 13 Jbeta primers that the PCR ran. The assay was immunoSEQ multiplex PCR, and TCRdb's table has in-frame clones only and misses some. This repertoire shows under 200,000 clones, approximately 78% found once; its top ten account for 0.95% to 1%. Specimen: PBMCs. These receptor sequences come from a girl aged 2-10 years in good health and CMV-seropositive.

This clone was recorded only once. The J gene is TRBJ1-3, the V gene TRBV28; perhaps TRBD1 as D (6 bases). The V and J ends lost 8 bases and 0 bases respectively, with 14 bases between them. The CDR3 is 15 residues long. Germline V CDR1 and CDR2: MDHEN, SYDVKM. CDR3: CASGEGVGSGNTIYF. The CDR3 DNA reads as TGTGCCAGCGGGGAGGGGGTGGGCTCTGGAAACACCATATATTTT.

The chain has TRBV27 and TRBJ2-7, with TRBD2 as a possible D gene (5 bases). Germline CDR1 MNHEY, CDR2 SMNVEV (reference sequence). The CDR3 runs 14 residues. The V gene lost 2 bases and the J gene lost 5 bases, with 13 bases spanning the gap. This CDR3 reads CASSLLAGEDEQYF. Written as DNA, the CDR3 is TGTGCCAGCAGTTTACTAGCCGGGGAAGACGAGCAGTACTTC.

Only a few counts were recorded for this clone. This chain joins TRBV6-1 and TRBJ2-4; D gene unclear. The V end was cut by 2 bases, the J end by 9 bases, with 11 bases between. The CDR3 totals 13 residues. The germline V gene has CDR1 MNHNS and CDR2 SASEGT. The CDR3 sequence is CASSELIARIQYF. The CDR3 region has the DNA TGTGCCAGCAGTGAACTAATTGCACGCATTCAGTACTTC.

V is TRBV5-8 and J is TRBJ1-2; D is uncertain. V was cut by 1 base and J by 4 bases, with 11 bases left in between. The CDR3 has 14 residues. Germline CDR1 and CDR2: SGHTS and YDEGEE. CDR3 protein: CASSLKQVAYGYTF. Here the CDR3 DNA reads TGTGCCAGCAGCTTGAAGCAGGTCGCCTATGGCTACACCTTC.

The J gene is TRBJ1-5, the V gene TRBV15, with D possibly TRBD1 on 5 matching bases. This CDR3 comprises 17 residues. Deletions cut 3 bases from V and 1 base from J, with 16 bases between. CDR1 is LNHNV, CDR2 YYDKDF, per germline (reference sequence). CDR3 residues: CATSRKATAQSNQPQHF. In nucleotides, the CDR3 is TGTGCCACCAGCAGGAAAGCGACAGCCCAAAGCAATCAGCCCCAGCATTTT.

The V gene is TRBV10-1, the J gene TRBJ1-1; 9 bases agree with TRBD1. Germline V gene lookup returns CDR1 WNHNN and CDR2 SYGVQD (reference sequence). The V and J ends lost 10 bases and 6 bases, in that order; junction bases with no gene match: 9. CDR3 size: 13 residues. The CDR3 reads CATKPTGGPEAFF. The CDR3 DNA sequence: TGCGCCACTAAACCGACAGGGGGGCCTGAAGCTTTCTTT.

The rearrangement links TRBV5-4 to TRBJ1-1, with D possibly matching TRBD1 (5 bases). This CDR3 region has 15 residues. V dropped 4 bases and J dropped 4 bases, with 17 bases sitting between them. Germline V gene sequence: CDR1 SGHNT, CDR2 YYREEE (reference sequence). CDR3 amino acids: CASSLGTSVSTEAFF. The CDR3 bases are TGTGCCAGCAGCCTGGGGACTTCCGTGAGCACTGAAGCTTTCTTT.

In DNA, the CDR3 is TGTGCCAGCTCACCTTACGACGACCCAGGGGAAAAACTGTTTTTT. As protein: CASSPYDDPGEKLFF. The chain combines TRBV18 with TRBJ1-4; possible D gene TRBD1, 5 bases. This CDR3 has 15 residues. Germline values: CDR1 KGHSH, CDR2 LQKENI. The V end was cut by 3 bases, the J end by 8 bases, with 16 bases between.

On this clone itself: A junction boundary mismatches the germline segment, possibly from a read error. This CDR3 is also generated by other DNA sequences in the sample. The chain recombines TRBV6-6 with TRBJ1-1; 7 nucleotides agree with TRBD1. CDR1 and CDR2 from the germline V gene are MNHNY and SVGAGI (reference sequence). The length of the CDR3 is 13 residues. The CDR3 sequence: CASWDSGNTEAFF. CDR3 bases: TGTGCCAGTTGGGACAGCGGAAACACTGAAGCCTTCTTT.

The gene calls are TRBV4-1 and TRBJ1-4, with D maybe TRBD1 (5 bases). Per the germline V gene, CDR1 is MGHRA and CDR2 is YSYEKL. Trimming removed 1 base from V and 8 bases from J, with 17 bases in between. This CDR3 is built from 16 residues. This CDR3 is CASSQAWGTEREKLFF. The CDR3 DNA sequence: TGCGCCAGCAGCCAAGCTTGGGGGACTGAACGGGAAAAACTGTTTTTT.

The chain uses TRBV30 and TRBJ2-1, with D possibly TRBD2 on 6 matching bases. V lost 3 bases to trimming and J lost 7 bases, with 16 bases between them. This CDR3 comprises 14 residues. CDR1 GTSNPN and CDR2 SVGIG come from the germline V gene (reference sequence). Here the CDR3 reads CAWRSGRGGNEQFF. DNA for the CDR3: TGTGCCTGGAGGTCAGGGAGAGGAGGGAATGAGCAGTTCTTC.

This rearrangement joins TRBV11-2 to TRBJ2-5, with 11 bases lining up with TRBD2. The CDR3 has 19 amino acids. Germline loops: CDR1 SGHAT, CDR2 FQNNGV. Germline trimming cut 4 bases from V and 5 bases from J; bases unmatched to any gene: 18. The CDR3 protein is CASSSPRVAGGPPPETQYF. In DNA, the CDR3 is TGTGCCAGCAGCTCTCCACGGGTAGCGGGAGGGCCCCCCCCCGAGACCCAGTACTTC.

This clone was seen a handful of times. J is TRBJ2-4 and V is TRBV5-1, with 7 bases identical to TRBD1. The germline CDR1 and CDR2 sequences are SGHRS and YFSETQ. V lost 6 bases to trimming and J lost 0 bases; unmatched junction nucleotides: 6. The CDR3 has 15 residues. CDR3 region: CASTLTGLAKNIQYF. DNA for the CDR3: TGCGCCAGCACCCTGACAGGGCTAGCCAAAAACATTCAGTACTTC.

V usage is TRBV4-1 and J usage is TRBJ2-4, with D possibly TRBD2 on 5 matching bases. Germline values: CDR1 MGHRA, CDR2 YSYEKL. V was trimmed by 0 bases and J by 3 bases, leaving 9 bases between them. This CDR3 is built from 15 residues. The CDR3 here is CASSQDRGFKNIQYF. The CDR3 region has the DNA TGCGCCAGCAGCCAAGATCGGGGTTTCAAAAACATTCAGTACTTC.

The chain is built from TRBV6-4 and TRBJ1-6; the D gene is possibly TRBD1 (5 bases). The CDR3 loop spans 15 amino acids. The germline gives CDR1 MRHNA, CDR2 SNTAGT. The V and J ends lost 0 bases and 8 bases respectively, with 11 bases between them. DNA of the CDR3: TGTGCCAGCAGTGACTCCTCAGGGATGGATTCACCCCTCCACTTT. Translated, it gives CASSDSSGMDSPLHF.

The chain recombines TRBV7-7 with TRBJ2-5; D gene uncertain. CDR1 SSHAT and CDR2 FNYEAQ come from the germline V gene (reference sequence). The CDR3 runs to 13 residues. CDR3 coding DNA: TGTGCTAGCTGCCGGAGTAAACAAGAGACCCAGTACTTC. This encodes CASCRSKQETQYF. Variable domain in full (rest from reference TRBV7-7 and TRBJ2-5): GAGVSQSPRYKVTKRGQDVTLRCDPISSHATLYWYQQALGQGPEFLTYFNYEAQPDKSGLPSDRFSAERPEGSISTLTIQRTEQRDSAMYRCASCRSKQETQYFGPGTRLLVL.

This clone has just one count. The chain combines TRBV4-1 with TRBJ2-3, with D possibly being TRBD1 (5 bases). With 0 bases removed from V and 2 bases from J, the gap between germline ends came to 9 bases. Looked up from germline, CDR1 is MGHRA and CDR2 is YSYEKL. There are 15 residues in the CDR3. The CDR3 DNA follows: TGCGCCAGCAGCCAAGATCGCAGGGTCACAGATACGCAGTATTTT. This codes for CASSQDRRVTDTQYF.

The chain combines TRBV5-6 with TRBJ2-2; TRBD1 matches 7 bases. Germline V gene sequence: CDR1 SGHDT, CDR2 YYEEEE. The CDR3 consists of 15 residues. V shed 0 bases, J shed 3 bases, and the junction held 2 bases outside the gene matches. CDR3 amino acids: CASSLGTGYTGELFF. CDR3 DNA: TGTGCCAGCAGCTTGGGGACAGGATACACCGGGGAGCTGTTTTTT.

The rearrangement joins TRBV2 to TRBJ1-5, with TRBD1 matching 7 bases. Germline V gives CDR1 SNHLY, CDR2 FYNNEI. This CDR3 region has 15 residues. The ends lost 4 bases at V and 5 bases at J; junction bases unmatched: 8. The CDR3 spells CASSGTRQGHQPQHF. DNA of the CDR3: TGTGCCAGCAGTGGTACCCGACAGGGACATCAGCCCCAGCATTTT.

The chain links TRBV7-3 to TRBJ2-3; 7 nucleotides line up with TRBD2. The germline CDR1 and CDR2 sequences are SGHTA and FQGTGA. The CDR3 contains 16 residues. The V gene end was trimmed by 2 bases and the J gene end by 0 bases; junction bases not matched to a gene: 5. CDR3 loop: CASSLEASGSTDTQYF. The CDR3 DNA sequence: TGTGCCAGCAGCTTAGAGGCTAGCGGCAGCACAGATACGCAGTATTTT.

The rearrangement links TRBV10-3 to TRBJ2-7; TRBD1 aligns across 9 bases. The CDR3 contains 14 residues. Trimming took 2 bases from V and 2 from J; bases not matched to a gene: 1. Germline values: CDR1 ENHRY, CDR2 SYGVKD. The CDR3 coding sequence is TGTGCCATCAGTGAGGGGACAGGGACCTACGAGCAGTACTTC. This codes for CAISEGTGTYEQYF.

The chain links TRBV4-1 to TRBJ1-3; D unclear. The V gene lost 4 bases and the J gene lost 6 bases, with 19 bases spanning the gap. The CDR3 runs to 16 residues. Germline loops: CDR1 MGHRA, CDR2 YSYEKL. The CDR3 coding sequence is TGCGCCAGCAGCCCCTTAAGGCAGGATCCTGTAAACACCATATATTTT. This gives the protein CASSPLRQDPVNTIYF.

This chain uses TRBV5-1 with TRBJ1-2, with TRBD1 matching 7 bases. The CDR3 has 13 residues. Looked up from germline, CDR1 is SGHRS and CDR2 is YFSETQ. V shed 4 bases, J shed 3 bases, and the junction held 3 bases outside the gene matches. The CDR3 here is CASSLGQDYGYTF. The CDR3 DNA follows: TGCGCCAGCAGCCTCGGACAGGACTATGGCTACACCTTC. Using reference TRBV5-1 and TRBJ1-2 for the parts outside the CDR3, the full variable domain is KAGVTQTPRYLIKTRGQQVTLSCSPISGHRSVSWYQQTPGQGLQFLFEYFSETQRNKGNFPGRFSGRQFSNSRSEMNVSTLELGDSALYLCASSLGQDYGYTFGSGTRLTVV.

The V gene is TRBV30, the J gene TRBJ1-3; D not certain. Trimming pared 3 bases from V and 5 bases from J, leaving 20 bases between. The CDR3 contains 16 residues. Germline assignment: CDR1 GTSNPN and CDR2 SVGIG (reference sequence). Written as DNA, the CDR3 is TGTGCCTGGAGAAGGCCCCGGGAAGGGCTTAGAAACACCATATATTTT. Its translation is CAWRRPREGLRNTIYF. The complete variable domain, with remaining parts taken from reference TRBV30 and TRBJ1-3, reads SQTIHQWPATLVQPVGSPLSLECTVEGTSNPNLYWYRQAAGRGLQLLFYSVGIGQISSEVPQNLSASRPQDRQFILSSKKLLLSDSGFYLCAWRRPREGLRNTIYFGEGSWLTVV.

This chain joins TRBV5-8 and TRBJ1-6, with D unclear. CDR1 and CDR2 from the germline V gene are SGHTS and YDEGEE. The V end was cut by 2 bases, the J end by 10 bases, with 10 bases between. The length of the CDR3 is 13 residues. CDR3 sequence (DNA): TGTGCCAGCAGCTTACACCCTCGCTCACCCCTCCACTTT. Translating gives CASSLHPRSPLHF.

V is TRBV5-1 and J is TRBJ2-5; perhaps TRBD1 as D (5 bases). V lost 2 bases, J lost 3 bases, and 8 bases lay in between. The CDR3 is made up of 13 amino acids. CDR1 and CDR2 (germline): SGHRS, YFSETQ. The CDR3 sequence: CASSFAREETQYF. In nucleotides, the CDR3 is TGCGCCAGCAGCTTTGCCAGGGAAGAGACCCAGTACTTC.

Note on this clone: The junction and the germline gene differ at one end; a read error may be behind it. This chain connects TRBV2 to TRBJ1-2, with TRBD1 matching over 7 bases. The CDR3 sequence is 12 residues long. Germline V gene data show CDR1 as SNHLY and CDR2 as FYNNEI. The CDR3 sequence: CASTGENYGYPF. CDR3 coding DNA: TGTGCCAGTACAGGGGAGAACTATGGCTACCCCTTC. Complete variable domain (other parts from reference TRBV2 and TRBJ1-2): EPEVTQTPSHQVTQMGQEVILRCVPISNHLYFYWYRQILGQKVEFLVSFYNNEISEKSEIFDDQFSVERPDGSNFTLKIRSTKLEDSAMYFCASTGENYGYPFGSGTRLTVV.